The entry that follows covers one TCR beta chain sequence. The source of the sample is a study of blood T cell repertoires in COVID-19. Study as a whole: Acute and convalescent COVID-19 specimens originated in the United States, Italy and Spain. In each case, the material was cDNA or gDNA derived from T cells, B-cell-depleted T cells, or PBMCs.

TCRdb keeps only in-frame clones here, not all; method: immunoSEQ multiplex PCR. The sample lists fewer than 45,000 clones, 70% to 80% occurring once. The germline V gene encodes CDR1 GTSNPN and CDR2 SVGIG (reference sequence). Trimming took 3 bases from V and 7 from J; bases not matched to a gene: 6. The CDR3 length is 13 residues. This sequence was found in a man between 65 and 85 years old with acute or convalescent COVID-19. Sample: peripheral blood. V usage is TRBV30 and J usage is TRBJ1-5; TRBD1 matches at 7 bases. The CDR3 protein is CAWSLRGLQPQHF. The DNA of the CDR3 is TGTGCCTGGAGCCTTAGGGGGCTCCAGCCCCAGCATTTT.